The source of this TCR beta chain is a study of CD4+ T cells in melanoma (dated by TCRdb to the early 2020s). For the wider study: The study investigated neoantigen-specific CD4+ T cells in human melanoma. Broader findings and caveats from the paper: Neoantigen-specific CD4+ T cells were reported to be correlated with the function of CD8+ T cells, macrophages and B cells. Neoantigen-specific CD4+ T cells in melanoma were reported to show diverse differentiation states.

The method was the immunoSEQ multiplex PCR assay. TCRdb took this table from immuneACCESS and kept in-frame rearrangements with V and J called. Such tables lack part of the clones; where checked against another copy, unresolved V genes explain under half of the gap, and the rest is unexplained. The sample yields almost 15,000 clones; 60% to 80% were counted once. 14% of the sample lies in the top ten. The CDR3 numbers 15 residues from cysteine through phenylalanine. This entry keeps only the CDR3 DNA: 45 bases, framed from base 1. Based on the germline V gene, the CDR1 and CDR2 sequences are SGHTA and FQGNSA. V and J lose 3 bases and 3 bases, and a span of 11 bases separates them. The donors were melanoma patients. This clone is termed medium-sized (0.01 to 0.1%). Its antigen remains undetermined. Qualities for individual bases were not recorded, and no much larger clone is one base off.

The sequence was collected from a human donor with melanoma. Sample: cells from a culture (not recorded whether cultured in vitro). The receptor chain draws on TRBV7-2 and TRBJ2-2; the D gene cannot be named for sure. Here is the DNA: TGTGCCAGCAGCTTCAAGGGAAGGGACACCGGGGAGCTGTTTTTT. The encoded protein is CASSFKGRDTGELFF.